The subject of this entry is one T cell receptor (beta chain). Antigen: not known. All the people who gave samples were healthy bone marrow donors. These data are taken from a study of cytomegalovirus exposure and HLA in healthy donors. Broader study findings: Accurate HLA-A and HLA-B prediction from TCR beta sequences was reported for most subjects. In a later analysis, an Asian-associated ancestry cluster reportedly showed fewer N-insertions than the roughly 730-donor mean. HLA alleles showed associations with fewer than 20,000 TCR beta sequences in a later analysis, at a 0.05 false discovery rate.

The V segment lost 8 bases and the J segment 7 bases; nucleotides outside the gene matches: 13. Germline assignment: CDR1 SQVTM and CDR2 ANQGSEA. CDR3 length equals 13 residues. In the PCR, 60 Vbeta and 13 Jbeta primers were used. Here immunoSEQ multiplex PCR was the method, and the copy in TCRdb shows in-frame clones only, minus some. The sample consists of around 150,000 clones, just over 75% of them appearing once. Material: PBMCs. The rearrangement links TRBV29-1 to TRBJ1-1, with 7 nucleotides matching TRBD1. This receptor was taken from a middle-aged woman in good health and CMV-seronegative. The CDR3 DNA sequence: TGCAGCCCACACAAGACAGGGTACGGTGAAGCTTTCTTT. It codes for CSPHKTGYGEAFF.